This T cell receptor beta chain emerged from a study of blood T cell repertoires in COVID-19. Study-wide context: Donors in the United States, Italy and Spain gave samples during acute or convalescent COVID-19. T cells, B-cell-depleted T cells, or PBMCs supplied cDNA or gDNA.

This clone was found a few times. Authors' data handling: Quantification of nucleated cells was approximated via reference gene primer amplification. The data were produced by immunoSEQ multiplex PCR, yet TCRdb's version contains in-frame clones alone and is incomplete. That table is the source of V, J and clone size, and D and trimming were worked out from the DNA. Of approximately 270,000 clones in the sample, 70% to 90% were seen once. The sample consisted of peripheral blood. This TCR came from a woman aged 70-85 years with acute or convalescent COVID-19.

The CDR3 is CASSQDPGPNYGYTF. The CDR3 DNA is TGCGCCAGCAGCCAAGATCCAGGGCCTAACTATGGCTACACCTTC. The J gene is TRBJ1-2, the V gene TRBV4-1; D may be TRBD1 (5 bases). V was cut by 0 bases and J by 0 bases, with 8 bases left in between. Germline V lookup: CDR1 MGHRA, CDR2 YSYEKL. The CDR3 totals 15 residues.